A selection of T cell receptor beta chains follows, all from one sample in a study of tumor-infiltrating lymphocytes in primary liver carcinoma. TCRdb processed the multiplex PCR reads anew with MiXCR; each CDR3 protein has one entry. The table shows fewer than 400,000 distinct CDR3 sequences, with about 62% occurring only once. Sequencing input: peripheral blood. The receptors derive from a man in his forties with primary liver carcinoma and hepatitis B virus infection. CDR3s include the opening cysteine and the closing phenylalanine or tryptophan. The D gene is left open where the match is weak. Some rows mark clone size as missing; the rest say once, few, many or name a class of expanded clone.

J gene: TRBJ2-7
V gene: TRBV4-1
D gene: -
CDR3 length: 14
clone size: many
CDR3 protein: CASSQERDGDEQYF
CDR3 DNA: TGCGCCAGCAGCCAAGAGAGGGACGGAGACGAGCAGTACTTC

J gene: TRBJ2-7
V gene: TRBV11-2
D gene: -
CDR3 length: 14
clone size: -
CDR3 protein: CACSLYSRGYEQYF
CDR3 DNA: TGTGCCTGCAGCTTATACTCCCGCGGATACGAACAGTACTTC

J gene: TRBJ2-5
V gene: TRBV4-1
D gene: -
CDR3 length: 16
clone size: -
CDR3 protein: CASSQDFNTISETQYF
CDR3 DNA: TGCGCCAGCAGCCAAGATTTCAACACGATCTCGGAGACCCAGTACTTC

J gene: TRBJ2-3
V gene: TRBV12-3/TRBV12-4
D gene: TRBD2
CDR3 length: 15
clone size: -
CDR3 protein: CASRILAGVGDTQYF
CDR3 DNA: TGTGCCAGCAGGATACTAGCGGGAGTTGGAGATACGCAGTATTTT

J gene: TRBJ2-7
V gene: TRBV6-1
D gene: TRBD2
CDR3 length: 17
clone size: many
CDR3 protein: CASSARLAGGSSYEQYF
CDR3 DNA: TGTGCCAGCAGTGCTCGACTAGCGGGAGGGAGCTCCTACGAGCAGTACTTC

J gene: TRBJ1-6
V gene: TRBV29-1
D gene: -
CDR3 length: 13
clone size: many
CDR3 protein: CSAYFSGDSPLHF
CDR3 DNA: TGCAGCGCCTACTTCTCGGGCGATTCACCCCTCCACTTT

J gene: TRBJ2-7
V gene: TRBV28
D gene: -
CDR3 length: 11
clone size: few
CDR3 protein: CASSLSGEQYF
CDR3 DNA: TGTGCCAGCAGTTTATCGGGGGAGCAGTACTTC

J gene: TRBJ2-1
V gene: TRBV7-9
D gene: -
CDR3 length: 13
clone size: -
CDR3 protein: CANGRGGRNEQFF
CDR3 DNA: TGTGCCAACGGCAGGGGCGGAAGAAATGAGCAGTTCTTC

J gene: TRBJ1-4
V gene: TRBV29-1
D gene: -
CDR3 length: 11
clone size: few
CDR3 protein: CSVARGENLFF
CDR3 DNA: TGCAGCGTTGCGCGGGGGGAAAACCTGTTTTTT

J gene: TRBJ1-1
V gene: TRBV6-5
D gene: -
CDR3 length: 14
clone size: once
CDR3 protein: CASSSRDTDSEAFF
CDR3 DNA: TGCGCCAGCAGTTCCCGAGACACGGACTCTGAAGCCTTCTTT

J gene: TRBJ2-7
V gene: TRBV11-1
D gene: TRBD1
CDR3 length: 12
clone size: -
CDR3 protein: CAGSDRGYEQYF
CDR3 DNA: TGTGCCGGCAGCGACAGGGGTTACGAGCAGTACTTC

J gene: TRBJ2-3
V gene: TRBV7-9
D gene: TRBD1
CDR3 length: 15
clone size: -
CDR3 protein: CASSPRDRGTYTQYF
CDR3 DNA: TGTGCCAGCAGCCCCCGGGACAGGGGCACATATACGCAGTATTTT

J gene: TRBJ1-5
V gene: TRBV6-2/TRBV6-3
D gene: TRBD1
CDR3 length: 14
clone size: -
CDR3 protein: CASRTRQGEQPQHF
CDR3 DNA: TGTGCCAGCAGAACCCGACAGGGCGAGCAGCCCCAGCATTTT

J gene: TRBJ2-5
V gene: TRBV28
D gene: -
CDR3 length: 16
clone size: once
CDR3 protein: CASSLPGALGGETQYF
CDR3 DNA: TGTGCCAGCAGTTTACCAGGGGCCCTAGGGGGGGAGACCCAGTACTTC

J gene: TRBJ2-5
V gene: TRBV6-8
D gene: -
CDR3 length: 14
clone size: -
CDR3 protein: CASSYSKGFETQYF
CDR3 DNA: TGTGCCAGCAGTTACTCTAAGGGCTTCGAGACCCAGTACTTC

J gene: TRBJ2-7
V gene: TRBV7-9
D gene: TRBD2
CDR3 length: 16
clone size: once
CDR3 protein: CASSLSPIAGAYEQYF
CDR3 DNA: TGTGCCAGCAGCTTATCCCCTATAGCGGGAGCCTACGAGCAGTACTTC

J gene: TRBJ1-4
V gene: TRBV4-2
D gene: -
CDR3 length: 14
clone size: many
CDR3 protein: CASTPGRTQEKLFF
CDR3 DNA: TGTGCCAGCACCCCTGGCAGGACGCAGGAAAAACTGTTTTTT

J gene: TRBJ1-2
V gene: TRBV14
D gene: -
CDR3 length: 12
clone size: -
CDR3 protein: CASSRRGYGYTF
CDR3 DNA: TGTGCCAGCAGTCGCAGAGGCTATGGTTACACCTTC

J gene: TRBJ2-1
V gene: TRBV28
D gene: -
CDR3 length: 13
clone size: few
CDR3 protein: CASYLAGNNEQFF
CDR3 DNA: TGTGCCAGCTACCTAGCTGGGAATAATGAGCAGTTCTTC

J gene: TRBJ2-3
V gene: TRBV11-2
D gene: -
CDR3 length: 15
clone size: -
CDR3 protein: CASSLGVDRTDTQYF
CDR3 DNA: TGTGCCAGCAGCTTAGGAGTCGATCGCACAGATACGCAGTATTTT

J gene: TRBJ2-4
V gene: TRBV11-2
D gene: -
CDR3 length: 15
clone size: once
CDR3 protein: CVSTTSAVAKNIHYF
CDR3 DNA: TGTGTCAGCACTACTTCGGCGGTAGCCAAAAACATTCATTACTTC

J gene: TRBJ1-2
V gene: TRBV5-5
D gene: -
CDR3 length: 13
clone size: -
CDR3 protein: CARSSDTGYSYTF
CDR3 DNA: TGTGCCCGCAGCTCGGACACCGGCTATAGCTACACCTTC

J gene: TRBJ2-5
V gene: TRBV20-1
D gene: -
CDR3 length: 15
clone size: -
CDR3 protein: CSARVRSWGRETQYF
CDR3 DNA: TGCAGTGCTAGAGTTCGATCTTGGGGGCGAGAGACCCAGTACTTC

J gene: TRBJ1-1
V gene: TRBV12-3/TRBV12-4
D gene: -
CDR3 length: 13
clone size: -
CDR3 protein: CASSLNIDSEVFF
CDR3 DNA: TGTGCCAGCAGTTTGAACATCGACTCTGAAGTTTTCTTT

J gene: TRBJ2-1
V gene: TRBV30
D gene: -
CDR3 length: 12
clone size: -
CDR3 protein: CAWSPGYNEQFF
CDR3 DNA: TGTGCCTGGAGTCCGGGCTACAATGAGCAGTTCTTC

J gene: TRBJ1-4
V gene: TRBV11-2
D gene: TRBD1
CDR3 length: 18
clone size: few
CDR3 protein: CASRQRPGTGGPNEKLFF
CDR3 DNA: TGTGCCAGCAGACAACGTCCCGGGACAGGAGGCCCTAATGAAAAACTGTTTTTT

J gene: TRBJ1-2
V gene: TRBV7-8
D gene: TRBD1
CDR3 length: 16
clone size: -
CDR3 protein: CASSYGATGKGYGYTF
CDR3 DNA: TGTGCCAGCAGCTACGGCGCGACAGGGAAGGGGTATGGCTACACCTTC

J gene: TRBJ1-2
V gene: TRBV6-6
D gene: TRBD1
CDR3 length: 15
clone size: many
CDR3 protein: CASSFPGQGSYGYTF
CDR3 DNA: TGTGCCAGCAGTTTCCCGGGACAGGGGTCCTATGGCTACACCTTC

J gene: TRBJ2-2
V gene: TRBV12-3/TRBV12-4
D gene: -
CDR3 length: 15
clone size: -
CDR3 protein: CASRLGGGFTGELFF
CDR3 DNA: TGTGCCAGCAGACTAGGGGGAGGGTTTACCGGGGAGCTGTTTTTT

J gene: TRBJ1-3
V gene: TRBV6-2/TRBV6-3
D gene: -
CDR3 length: 15
clone size: many
CDR3 protein: CASSWRDLWRGTIYF
CDR3 DNA: TGTGCCAGCAGTTGGCGGGACCTGTGGAGAGGCACCATATATTTT

J gene: TRBJ2-1
V gene: TRBV30
D gene: -
CDR3 length: 12
clone size: few
CDR3 protein: CAWSDGSGEQFF
CDR3 DNA: TGTGCCTGGAGTGACGGTAGCGGTGAGCAGTTCTTC

J gene: TRBJ1-4
V gene: TRBV11-2
D gene: -
CDR3 length: 14
clone size: -
CDR3 protein: CASSYRHTNEKLFF
CDR3 DNA: TGTGCCAGCAGTTACAGACATACTAATGAAAAACTGTTTTTT

J gene: TRBJ2-1
V gene: TRBV18
D gene: -
CDR3 length: 15
clone size: -
CDR3 protein: CASSPPLSSYNEQFF
CDR3 DNA: TGTGCCAGCTCACCACCCCTGAGCTCCTACAATGAGCAGTTCTTC

J gene: TRBJ2-7
V gene: TRBV5-8
D gene: -
CDR3 length: 13
clone size: once
CDR3 protein: CASSSIRGYEQYF
CDR3 DNA: TGTGCCAGTAGCTCGATCAGGGGCTACGAGCAGTACTTC

J gene: TRBJ2-3
V gene: TRBV5-4
D gene: -
CDR3 length: 14
clone size: -
CDR3 protein: CASSLRSREDTQYF
CDR3 DNA: TGTGCTAGCAGCTTGCGGTCGAGGGAGGATACGCAGTATTTT

J gene: TRBJ2-2
V gene: TRBV6-2/TRBV6-3
D gene: -
CDR3 length: 14
clone size: -
CDR3 protein: CASTLSRNPGEMFF
CDR3 DNA: TGTGCCAGCACTCTTTCTAGGAATCCCGGGGAGATGTTTTTT

J gene: TRBJ2-5
V gene: TRBV6-1
D gene: TRBD1
CDR3 length: 14
clone size: many
CDR3 protein: CASSGTGGIETQYF
CDR3 DNA: TGTGCCAGCAGTGGGACAGGGGGCATAGAGACCCAGTACTTC

J gene: TRBJ2-1
V gene: TRBV9
D gene: -
CDR3 length: 11
clone size: -
CDR3 protein: CASSVDEEQFF
CDR3 DNA: TGTGCCAGCAGCGTAGATGAAGAGCAGTTCTTC

J gene: TRBJ2-1
V gene: TRBV11-2
D gene: TRBD2
CDR3 length: 14
clone size: -
CDR3 protein: CACSFSGGYNEQFF
CDR3 DNA: TGTGCCTGCAGCTTTAGCGGGGGCTACAATGAGCAGTTCTTC

J gene: TRBJ2-7
V gene: TRBV10-3
D gene: -
CDR3 length: 14
clone size: -
CDR3 protein: CAISALVGSYEQYF
CDR3 DNA: TGTGCCATCAGTGCCCTAGTGGGGTCCTACGAGCAGTACTTC

J gene: TRBJ2-1
V gene: TRBV5-1
D gene: -
CDR3 length: 16
clone size: -
CDR3 protein: CASSPTGQLTYNVQFF
CDR3 DNA: TGCGCCAGCAGCCCGACTGGTCAATTAACCTACAATGTGCAGTTCTTC

J gene: TRBJ2-1
V gene: TRBV5-1
D gene: -
CDR3 length: 12
clone size: many
CDR3 protein: CASSLGGGEQFF
CDR3 DNA: TGTGCCAGCAGCTTAGGGGGGGGTGAGCAGTTCTTC

J gene: TRBJ2-2
V gene: TRBV11-2
D gene: -
CDR3 length: 15
clone size: -
CDR3 protein: CAISLRLAYTGELFF
CDR3 DNA: TGTGCCATCAGCTTAAGATTAGCCTACACCGGGGAGCTGTTTTTT

J gene: TRBJ2-2
V gene: TRBV11-1
D gene: -
CDR3 length: 14
clone size: -
CDR3 protein: CASSLWANTMELFF
CDR3 DNA: TGTGCCAGCAGCTTATGGGCAAATACCATGGAGCTGTTTTTT

J gene: TRBJ2-1
V gene: TRBV10-3
D gene: -
CDR3 length: 14
clone size: few
CDR3 protein: CAISLISPYNEQFF
CDR3 DNA: TGTGCCATCAGTTTAATCAGCCCCTACAATGAGCAGTTCTTC

J gene: TRBJ2-3
V gene: TRBV4-1
D gene: TRBD2
CDR3 length: 19
clone size: -
CDR3 protein: CASSQERLAGETSTDTQYF
CDR3 DNA: TGCGCCAGCAGCCAAGAACGGCTAGCGGGAGAGACTAGCACAGATACGCAGTATTTT